This T cell receptor beta chain stems from a study of OX40 agonist ivuxolimab in advanced cancers. Turning to the study itself: Patients took ivuxolimab, an agonistic anti-OX40 (CD134) antibody.

The CDR3 runs to 10 residues. Deletions cut 3 bases from V and 7 bases from J, with 6 bases between. The germline V gene has CDR1 SQVTM and CDR2 ANQGSEA. Profiling relied on immunoSEQ multiplex PCR, and the TCRdb table lists in-frame clones only, not all of them. The sample lists 28,000 or so clones; around nine tenths were seen once. J is TRBJ1-2 and V is TRBV29-1; D is uncertain. The receptor was derived from an adult with an advanced solid tumor such as melanoma, head and neck, liver or kidney cancer. Sequenced here: CD4+ or CD8+ T cells sorted from blood, sampled in a trial of the OX40 agonist ivuxolimab. CDR3 protein: CSVDDPGYTF. CDR3 bases: TGCAGCGTTGACGATCCTGGCTACACCTTC.